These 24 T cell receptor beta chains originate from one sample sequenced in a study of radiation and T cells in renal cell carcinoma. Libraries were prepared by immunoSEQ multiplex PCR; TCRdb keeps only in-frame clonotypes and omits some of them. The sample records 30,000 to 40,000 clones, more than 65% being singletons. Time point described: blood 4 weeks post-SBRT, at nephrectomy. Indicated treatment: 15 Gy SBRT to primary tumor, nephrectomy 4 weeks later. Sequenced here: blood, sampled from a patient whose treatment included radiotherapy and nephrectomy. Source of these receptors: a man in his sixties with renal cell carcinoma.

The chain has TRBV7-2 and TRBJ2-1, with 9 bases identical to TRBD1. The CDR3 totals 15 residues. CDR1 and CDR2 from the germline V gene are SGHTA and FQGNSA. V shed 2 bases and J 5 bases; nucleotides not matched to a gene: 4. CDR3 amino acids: CASSLWDRANNEQFF. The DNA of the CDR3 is TGTGCCAGCAGCTTATGGGACAGGGCTAACAATGAGCAGTTCTTC. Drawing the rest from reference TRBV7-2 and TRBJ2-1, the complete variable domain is GAGVSQSPSNKVTEKGKDVELRCDPISGHTALYWYRQSLGQGLEFLIYFQGNSAPDKSGLPSDRFSAERTGGSVSTLTIQRTQQEDSAVYLCASSLWDRANNEQFFGPGTRLTVL.

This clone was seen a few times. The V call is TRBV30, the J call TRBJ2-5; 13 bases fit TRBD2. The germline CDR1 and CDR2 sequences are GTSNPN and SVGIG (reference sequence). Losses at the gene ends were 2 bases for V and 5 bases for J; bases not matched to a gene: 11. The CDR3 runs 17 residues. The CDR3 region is CAWSPWTSGSQGETQYF. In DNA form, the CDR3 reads TGTGCCTGGAGTCCTTGGACTAGCGGGAGTCAGGGGGAGACCCAGTACTTC. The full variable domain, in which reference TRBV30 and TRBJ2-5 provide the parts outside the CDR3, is SQTIHQWPATLVQPVGSPLSLECTVEGTSNPNLYWYRQAAGRGLQLLFYSVGIGQISSEVPQNLSASRPQDRQFILSSKKLLLSDSGFYLCAWSPWTSGSQGETQYFGPGTRLLVL.

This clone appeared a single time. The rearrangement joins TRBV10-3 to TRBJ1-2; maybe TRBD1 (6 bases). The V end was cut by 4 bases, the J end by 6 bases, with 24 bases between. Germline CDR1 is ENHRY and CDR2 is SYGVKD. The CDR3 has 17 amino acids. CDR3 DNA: TGTGCCATCAGTGGGAAGTGGGACCCCACAGGGACTCATGGCTACACCTTC. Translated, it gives CAISGKWDPTGTHGYTF.

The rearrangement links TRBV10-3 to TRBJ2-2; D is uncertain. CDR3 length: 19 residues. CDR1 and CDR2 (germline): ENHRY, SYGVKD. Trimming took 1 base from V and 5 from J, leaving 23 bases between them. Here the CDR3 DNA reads TGTGCCATCAGTGAGTGGATAGGAGAAGCCACCTCTAAAACCGGGGAGCTGTTTTTT. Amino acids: CAISEWIGEATSKTGELFF.

The CDR3 region is CASITGLERYEQYF. Here the CDR3 DNA reads TGTGCCAGCATCACGGGACTAGAGCGCTACGAGCAGTACTTC. The rearrangement joins TRBV2 to TRBJ2-7, with TRBD2 matching over 8 bases. The CDR3 totals 14 residues. Germline V gene data show CDR1 as SNHLY and CDR2 as FYNNEI. V lost 7 bases, J lost 3 bases, and 8 bases stayed unmatched.

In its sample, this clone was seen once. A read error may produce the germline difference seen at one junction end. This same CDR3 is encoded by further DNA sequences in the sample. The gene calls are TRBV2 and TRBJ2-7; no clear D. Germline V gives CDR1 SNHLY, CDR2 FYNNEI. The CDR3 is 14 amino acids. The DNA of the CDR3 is TGTGCCAGCAGTGAATTGGCGGAGTTCCACGAGCAGTACTTT. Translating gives CASSELAEFHEQYF. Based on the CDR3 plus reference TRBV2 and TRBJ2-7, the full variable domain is EPEVTQTPSHQVTQMGQEVILRCVPISNHLYFYWYRQILGQKVEFLVSFYNNEISEKSEIFDDQFSVERPDGSNFTLKIRSTKLEDSAMYFCASSELAEFHEQYFGPGTRLTVT.

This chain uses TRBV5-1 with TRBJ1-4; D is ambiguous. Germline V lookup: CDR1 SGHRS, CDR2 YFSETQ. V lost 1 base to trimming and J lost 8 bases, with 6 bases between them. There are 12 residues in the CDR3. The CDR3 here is CASSLSGEKLFF. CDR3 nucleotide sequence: TGCGCCAGCAGCTTGTCGGGGGAAAAACTGTTTTTT.

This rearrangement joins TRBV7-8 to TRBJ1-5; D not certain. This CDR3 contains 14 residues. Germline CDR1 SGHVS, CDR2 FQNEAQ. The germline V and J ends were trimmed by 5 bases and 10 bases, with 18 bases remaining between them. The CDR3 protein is CASSRVVNTPPQHF. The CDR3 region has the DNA TGTGCCAGCAGCCGGGTCGTCAACACCCCACCCCAGCATTTT.

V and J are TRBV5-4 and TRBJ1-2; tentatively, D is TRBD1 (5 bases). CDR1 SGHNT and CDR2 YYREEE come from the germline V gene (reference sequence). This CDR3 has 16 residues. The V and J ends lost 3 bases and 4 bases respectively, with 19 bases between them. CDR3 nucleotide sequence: TGTGCCAGCAGCTCCGCCCTAGAAAGGGACTCCTATGGCTACACCTTC. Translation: CASSSALERDSYGYTF.

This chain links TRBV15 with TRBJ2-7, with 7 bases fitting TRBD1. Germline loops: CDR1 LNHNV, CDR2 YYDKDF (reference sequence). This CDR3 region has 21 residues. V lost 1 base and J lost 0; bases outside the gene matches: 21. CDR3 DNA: TGTGCCACCAGCAGAGGGTGGGACCAGGGGGTTCAGTTCTACAGCTCCTACGAGCAGTACTTC. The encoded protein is CATSRGWDQGVQFYSSYEQYF.

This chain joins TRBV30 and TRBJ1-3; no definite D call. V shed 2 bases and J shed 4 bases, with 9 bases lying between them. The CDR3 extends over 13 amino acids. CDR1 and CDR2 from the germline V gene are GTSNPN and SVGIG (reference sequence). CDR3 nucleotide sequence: TGTGCCTGGAGTAAAGGTTCGGGAAACACCATATATTTT. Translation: CAWSKGSGNTIYF.

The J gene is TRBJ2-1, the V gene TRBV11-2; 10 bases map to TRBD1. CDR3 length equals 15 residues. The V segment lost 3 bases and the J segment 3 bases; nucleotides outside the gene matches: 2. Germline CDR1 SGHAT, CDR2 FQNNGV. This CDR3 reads CASSLGQGLYNEQFF. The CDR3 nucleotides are TGTGCCAGCAGCTTGGGACAGGGGCTCTACAATGAGCAGTTCTTC. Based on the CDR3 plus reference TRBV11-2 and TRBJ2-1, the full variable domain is EAGVAQSPRYKIIEKRQSVAFWCNPISGHATLYWYQQILGQGPKLLIQFQNNGVVDDSQLPKDRFSAERLKGVDSTLKIQPAKLEDSAVYLCASSLGQGLYNEQFFGPGTRLTVL.

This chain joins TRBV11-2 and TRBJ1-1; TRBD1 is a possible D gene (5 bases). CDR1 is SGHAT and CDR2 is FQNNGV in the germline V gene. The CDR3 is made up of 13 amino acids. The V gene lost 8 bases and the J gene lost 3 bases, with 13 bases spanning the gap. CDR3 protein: CASLRGTDTEAFF. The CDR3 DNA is TGTGCCAGCCTGCGGGGGACGGACACTGAAGCTTTCTTT.

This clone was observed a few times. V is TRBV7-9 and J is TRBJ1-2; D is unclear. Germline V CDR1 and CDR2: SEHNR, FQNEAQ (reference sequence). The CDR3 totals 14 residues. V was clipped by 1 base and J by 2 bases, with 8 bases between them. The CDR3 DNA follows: TGTGCCAGCAGCTTAGGGGTGCAAAACTATGGCTACACCTTC. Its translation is CASSLGVQNYGYTF.

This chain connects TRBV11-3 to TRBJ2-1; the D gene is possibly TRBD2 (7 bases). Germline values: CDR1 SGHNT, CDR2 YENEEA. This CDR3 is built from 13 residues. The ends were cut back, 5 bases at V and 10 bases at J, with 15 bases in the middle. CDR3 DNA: TGTGCCAGCAGCCGGGGGGCGCTAGAGGAGCAGTTCTTC. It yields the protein CASSRGALEEQFF.

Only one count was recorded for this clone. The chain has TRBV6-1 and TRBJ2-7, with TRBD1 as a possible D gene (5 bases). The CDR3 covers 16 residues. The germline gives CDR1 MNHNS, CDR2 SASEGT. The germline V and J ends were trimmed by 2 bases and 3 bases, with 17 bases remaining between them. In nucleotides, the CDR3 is TGTGCCAGCAGTGAATGGGGCCGACCCGACGGCTACGAGCAGTACTTC. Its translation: CASSEWGRPDGYEQYF.

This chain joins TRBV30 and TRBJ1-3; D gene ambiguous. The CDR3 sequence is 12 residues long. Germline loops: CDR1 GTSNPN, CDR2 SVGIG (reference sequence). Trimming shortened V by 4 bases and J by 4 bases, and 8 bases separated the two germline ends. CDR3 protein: CAWKSGGNTIYF. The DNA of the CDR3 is TGTGCCTGGAAATCTGGGGGAAACACCATATATTTT.

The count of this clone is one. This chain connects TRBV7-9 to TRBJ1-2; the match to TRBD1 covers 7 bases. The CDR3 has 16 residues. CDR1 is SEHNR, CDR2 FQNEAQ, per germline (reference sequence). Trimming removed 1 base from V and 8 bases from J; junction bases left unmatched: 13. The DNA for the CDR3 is TGTGCCAGCAGCTTAGGAGGAGGACAGGCCTTGGGAGGCTACACCTTC. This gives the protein CASSLGGGQALGGYTF.

CDR3 amino acids: CASTLPPGGTDTQYF. The CDR3 DNA follows: TGTGCCAGCACCCTGCCCCCGGGTGGCACAGATACGCAGTATTTT. The V gene is TRBV6-1, the J gene TRBJ2-3; D gene uncertain. CDR3 size: 15 residues. Germline V gene sequence: CDR1 MNHNS, CDR2 SASEGT. V lost 7 bases and J lost 1, with 15 bases in between.

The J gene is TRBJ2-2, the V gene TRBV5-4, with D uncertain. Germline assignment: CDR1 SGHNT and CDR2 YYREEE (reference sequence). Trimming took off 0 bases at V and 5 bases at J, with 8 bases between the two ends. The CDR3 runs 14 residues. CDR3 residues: CASSLDQMTGELFF. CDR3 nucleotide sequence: TGTGCCAGCAGCTTGGATCAAATGACCGGGGAGCTGTTTTTT.

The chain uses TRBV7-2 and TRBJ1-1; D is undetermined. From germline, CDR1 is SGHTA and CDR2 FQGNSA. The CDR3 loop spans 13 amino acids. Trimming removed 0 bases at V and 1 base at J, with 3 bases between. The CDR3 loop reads CASSLARNTEAFF. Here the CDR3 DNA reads TGTGCCAGCAGCTTAGCCCGGAACACTGAAGCTTTCTTT.

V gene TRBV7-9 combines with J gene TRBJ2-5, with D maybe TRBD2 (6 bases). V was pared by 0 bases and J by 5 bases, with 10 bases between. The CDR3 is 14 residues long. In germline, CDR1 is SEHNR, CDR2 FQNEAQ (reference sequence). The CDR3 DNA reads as TGTGCCAGCAGCTTAGCGGCGGGGTCGGAGACCCAGTACTTC. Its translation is CASSLAAGSETQYF. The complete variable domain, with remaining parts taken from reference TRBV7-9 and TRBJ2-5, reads DTGVSQNPRHKITKRGQNVTFRCDPISEHNRLYWYRQTLGQGPEFLTYFQNEAQLEKSRLLSDRFSAERPKGSFSTLEIQRTEQGDSAMYLCASSLAAGSETQYFGPGTRLLVL.

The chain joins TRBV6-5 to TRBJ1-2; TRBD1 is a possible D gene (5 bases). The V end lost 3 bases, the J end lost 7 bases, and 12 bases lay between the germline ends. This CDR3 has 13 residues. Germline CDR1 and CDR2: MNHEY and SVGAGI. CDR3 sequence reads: CASSYGAGPGYTF. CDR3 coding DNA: TGTGCCAGCAGTTATGGGGCAGGACCTGGCTACACCTTC.

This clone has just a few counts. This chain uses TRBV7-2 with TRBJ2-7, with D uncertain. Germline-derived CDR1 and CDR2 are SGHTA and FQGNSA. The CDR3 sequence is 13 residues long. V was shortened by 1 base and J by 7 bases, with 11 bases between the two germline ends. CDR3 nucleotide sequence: TGTGCCAGCAGCTTAGGAGGTTCGAGGGAGCAGTACTTC. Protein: CASSLGGSREQYF.